This TCR beta chain was recovered during a study of OX40 agonist ivuxolimab in advanced cancers. Assay used: immunoSEQ multiplex PCR; TCRdb lists only in-frame clones, some missing. Of roughly 880 clones detected, 75% appear once; the ten largest clones hold around 26%. This clone turned up a few times. Its antigen is unknown. Germline V lookup: CDR1 MNHEY, CDR2 SMNVEV (reference sequence). There are 14 residues in the CDR3. The J segment lost 5 bases and the V segment lost 10 bases, leaving 11 bases of the junction unmatched. Study-level findings and limits: In general, CD8+ T cells held more expanded clones than CD4+ did, on average.

The study sampled blood at baseline, cycle 4 day 1, and cycle 7 day 1. The V and J genes are TRBV27 and TRBJ2-3, with 8 nucleotides matching TRBD2. The input for sequencing was CD4+ or CD8+ T cells sorted from blood, taken in a trial of the OX40 agonist ivuxolimab. The clonotype comes from an adult with an advanced solid tumor such as melanoma, head and neck, liver or kidney cancer. The CDR3 sequence: CATYSGTRGDTQYF. DNA for the CDR3: TGTGCCACCTACTCCGGGACTAGAGGAGATACGCAGTATTTT.